This entry lists 12 T cell receptor beta chains sequenced from one sample in a study of monozygotic twins with inflammatory bowel disease. TCRdb reprocessed the 5' RACE reads, with one entry per CDR3 protein and no DNA. The sample table includes about 160,000 distinct CDR3 sequences. Sequencing was carried out using blood. These receptors were obtained from a human donor with ulcerative colitis or Crohn's disease, or a healthy co-twin of an affected twin (not recorded which).

The CDR3 spells CASSLAGTGVRQFF. The V gene is TRBV7-9, the J gene TRBJ2-1; TCRdb reports TRBD1, a call that lacks DNA to check it against. The CDR3 is 14 residues long. Germline loops: CDR1 SEHNR, CDR2 FQNEAQ (reference sequence).

The chain uses TRBV6-1 and TRBJ2-1; TCRdb's D gene call, TRBD1, goes unchecked for lack of DNA. CDR1 and CDR2 from the germline V gene are MNHNS and SASEGT. The length of the CDR3 is 15 residues. CDR3 residues: CASNPSRDRYNEQFF.

The J gene is TRBJ2-2, the V gene TRBV5-1. This CDR3 has 14 amino acids. CDR1 and CDR2 (germline): SGHRS, YFSETQ. This CDR3 is CASSLVGSTGELFF.

The chain uses TRBV28 and TRBJ2-7; the TCRdb call, TRBD2, lacks DNA for checking. CDR1 MDHEN and CDR2 SYDVKM come from the germline V gene. The CDR3 has 15 residues. This CDR3 is CATLRGTSGPYEQYF.

J is TRBJ2-3 and V is TRBV28; TCRdb picks TRBD2, but there is no DNA to check that call. CDR3 length equals 18 residues. Germline V lookup: CDR1 MDHEN, CDR2 SYDVKM. The CDR3 region is CASSPVSPRAGGPHTQYF.

The rearrangement uses TRBV6-1 and TRBJ2-5; TCRdb designates TRBD2, a call that cannot be tested without DNA. The CDR3 runs 16 residues. Germline lookup yields CDR1 MNHNS and CDR2 SASEGT. The CDR3 here is CASSKGGVGLVYTQYF.

This rearrangement joins TRBV7-2 to TRBJ2-2; the TCRdb D gene call, TRBD2, has no DNA to confirm it. In germline, CDR1 is SGHTA, CDR2 FQGNSA. The CDR3 contains 14 residues. The CDR3 region is CASSPRRETGELFF. Full variable domain (rest looked up from reference TRBV7-2 and TRBJ2-2): GAGVSQSPSNKVTEKGKDVELRCDPISGHTALYWYRQSLGQGLEFLIYFQGNSAPDKSGLPSDRFSAERTGGSVSTLTIQRTQQEDSAVYLCASSPRRETGELFFGEGSRLTVL.

This rearrangement joins TRBV15 to TRBJ2-2. In germline, CDR1 is LNHNV, CDR2 YYDKDF (reference sequence). The CDR3 covers 12 residues. The CDR3 sequence is CATSRDTGELFF.

This sequence joins TRBV25-1 and TRBJ1-2. The CDR3 contains 15 residues. Germline V gene sequence: CDR1 MGHDK, CDR2 SYGVNS. The CDR3: CASSEMVKGAYGYTF.

This chain connects TRBV20-1 to TRBJ2-3; the TRBD2 assignment by TCRdb is unverifiable without DNA. CDR1 and CDR2 from the germline V gene are DFQATT and SNEGSKA (reference sequence). The CDR3 sequence is 13 residues long. The CDR3 region is CSASLAGQDTQYF.

The rearrangement links TRBV7-8 to TRBJ2-2; TCRdb's D call of TRBD1 is untestable without DNA. The V gene's germline CDR1 is SGHVS and CDR2 FQNEAQ. The CDR3 is 16 amino acids. CDR3 protein: CASSSTGTRKSGELFF.

The chain joins TRBV6-1 to TRBJ1-2; TCRdb selects TRBD1, and the lack of DNA leaves this call unchecked. This CDR3 has 13 residues. Germline V gene sequence: CDR1 MNHNS, CDR2 SASEGT. This chain's CDR3 is CASCCMTGYGYTF.